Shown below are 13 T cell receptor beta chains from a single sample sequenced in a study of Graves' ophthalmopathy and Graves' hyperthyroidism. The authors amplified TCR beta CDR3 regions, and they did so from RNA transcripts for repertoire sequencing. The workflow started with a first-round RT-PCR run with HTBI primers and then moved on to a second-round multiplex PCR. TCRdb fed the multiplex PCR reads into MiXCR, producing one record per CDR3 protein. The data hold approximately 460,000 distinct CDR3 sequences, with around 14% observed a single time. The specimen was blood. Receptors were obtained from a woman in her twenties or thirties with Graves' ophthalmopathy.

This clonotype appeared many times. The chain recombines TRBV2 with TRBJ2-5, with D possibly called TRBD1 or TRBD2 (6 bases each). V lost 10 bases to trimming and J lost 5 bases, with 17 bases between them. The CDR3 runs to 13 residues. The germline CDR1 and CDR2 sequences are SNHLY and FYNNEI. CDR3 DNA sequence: TGTGCCATCAAAGGGTTAGGGGGGGAGACCCAGTACTTC. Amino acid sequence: CAIKGLGGETQYF.

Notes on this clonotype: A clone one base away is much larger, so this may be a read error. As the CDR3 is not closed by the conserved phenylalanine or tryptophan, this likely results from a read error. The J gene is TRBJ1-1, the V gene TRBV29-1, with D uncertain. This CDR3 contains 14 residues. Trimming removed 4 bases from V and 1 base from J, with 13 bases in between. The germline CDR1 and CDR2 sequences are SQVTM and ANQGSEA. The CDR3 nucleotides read TGCAGCGTTGCGTCGAGACTGTCGAACACTGAAGCTTTCGTT. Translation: CSVASRLSNTEAFV.

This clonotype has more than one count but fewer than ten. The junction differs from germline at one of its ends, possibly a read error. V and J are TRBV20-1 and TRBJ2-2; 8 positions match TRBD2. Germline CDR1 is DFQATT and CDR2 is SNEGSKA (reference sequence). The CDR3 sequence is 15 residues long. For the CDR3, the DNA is TGCAGTGCTAGAGATTCAGGCGGGGGGAGTCGGGAGCTGTGTTTT. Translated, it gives CSARDSGGGSRELCF.

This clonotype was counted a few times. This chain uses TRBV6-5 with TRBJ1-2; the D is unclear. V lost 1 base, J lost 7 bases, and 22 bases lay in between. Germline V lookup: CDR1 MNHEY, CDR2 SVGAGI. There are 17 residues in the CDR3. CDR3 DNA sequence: TGTGCCAGCAGTTACTACCCACGAAATCGGGTTGGAAGTGGCTACACCTTC. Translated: CASSYYPRNRVGSGYTF.

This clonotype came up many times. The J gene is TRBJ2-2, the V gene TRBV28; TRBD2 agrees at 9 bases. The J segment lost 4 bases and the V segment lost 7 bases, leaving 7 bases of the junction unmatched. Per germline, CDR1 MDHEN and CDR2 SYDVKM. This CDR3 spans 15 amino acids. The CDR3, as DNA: TGTGCCAGCACTAATCGGCGGGAGGGCACCGGGGAGCTGTTTTTT. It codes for CASTNRREGTGELFF.

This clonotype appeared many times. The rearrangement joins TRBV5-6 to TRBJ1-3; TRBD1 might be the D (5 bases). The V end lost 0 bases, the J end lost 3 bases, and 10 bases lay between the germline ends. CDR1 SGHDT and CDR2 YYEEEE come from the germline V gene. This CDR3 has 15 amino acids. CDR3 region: CASSLAGNGGNTIYF. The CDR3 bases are TGTGCCAGCAGCTTGGCAGGGAATGGTGGAAACACCATATATTTT. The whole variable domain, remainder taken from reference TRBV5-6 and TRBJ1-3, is DAGVTQSPTHLIKTRGQQVTLRCSPKSGHDTVSWYQQALGQGPQFIFQYYEEEERQRGNFPDRFSGHQFPNYSSELNVNALLLGDSALYLCASSLAGNGGNTIYFGEGSWLTVV.

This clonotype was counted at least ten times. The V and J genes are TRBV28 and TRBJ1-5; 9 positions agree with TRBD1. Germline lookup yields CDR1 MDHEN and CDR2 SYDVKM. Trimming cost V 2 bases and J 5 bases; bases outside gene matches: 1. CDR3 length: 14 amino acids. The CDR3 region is CASSLGTGHQPQHF. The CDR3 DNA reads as TGTGCCAGCAGTTTAGGGACAGGGCATCAGCCCCAGCATTTT.

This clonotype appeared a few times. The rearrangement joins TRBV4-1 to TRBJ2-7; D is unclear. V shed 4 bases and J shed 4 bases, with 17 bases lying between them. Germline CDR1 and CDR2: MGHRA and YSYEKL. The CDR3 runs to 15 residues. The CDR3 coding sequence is TGCGCCAGCAGCCCAACCAGCACGGAGAAATACGAGCAGTACTTC. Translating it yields CASSPTSTEKYEQYF.

The CDR3 DNA reads TGTGCCAGCACCACGTCTATGAACACTGAAGCTTTCTTT. Its protein product is CASTTSMNTEAFF. V and J are TRBV12-3 or TRBV12-4 and TRBJ1-1, with D unresolved. The ends were cut back, 7 bases at V and 0 bases at J, with 9 bases in the middle. The CDR3 runs to 13 residues.

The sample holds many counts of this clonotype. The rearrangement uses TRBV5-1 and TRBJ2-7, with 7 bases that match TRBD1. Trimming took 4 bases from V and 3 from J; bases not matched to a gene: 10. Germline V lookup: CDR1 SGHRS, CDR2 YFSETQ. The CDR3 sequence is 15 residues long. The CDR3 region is CASSDRRQGSYEQYF. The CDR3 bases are TGCGCCAGCAGCGACCGTCGACAGGGCAGCTACGAGCAGTACTTC. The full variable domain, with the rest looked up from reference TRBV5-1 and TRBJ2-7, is KAGVTQTPRYLIKTRGQQVTLSCSPISGHRSVSWYQQTPGQGLQFLFEYFSETQRNKGNFPGRFSGRQFSNSRSEMNVSTLELGDSALYLCASSDRRQGSYEQYFGPGTRLTVT.

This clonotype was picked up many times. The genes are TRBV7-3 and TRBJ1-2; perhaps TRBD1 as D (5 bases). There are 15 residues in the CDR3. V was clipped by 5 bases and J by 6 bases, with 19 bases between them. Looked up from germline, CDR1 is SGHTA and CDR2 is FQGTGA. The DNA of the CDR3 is TGTGCCAGCAGCCCGCATCCGGGGGTTGGAAATGGCTACACCTTC. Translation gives CASSPHPGVGNGYTF.

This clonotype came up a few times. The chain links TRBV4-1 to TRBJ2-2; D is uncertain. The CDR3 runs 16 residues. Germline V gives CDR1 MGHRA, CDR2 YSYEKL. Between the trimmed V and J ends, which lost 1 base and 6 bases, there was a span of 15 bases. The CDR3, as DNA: TGCGCCAGCAGCCAAGTGAACCTTGTGGCCCCCGGGGAGCTGTTTTTT. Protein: CASSQVNLVAPGELFF.

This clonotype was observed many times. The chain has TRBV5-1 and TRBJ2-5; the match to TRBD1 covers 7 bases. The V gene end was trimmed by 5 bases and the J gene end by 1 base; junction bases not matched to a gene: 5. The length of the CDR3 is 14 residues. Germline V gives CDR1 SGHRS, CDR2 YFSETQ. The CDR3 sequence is CASRRDRAQETQYF. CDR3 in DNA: TGCGCCAGCAGACGCGACAGGGCCCAAGAGACCCAGTACTTC.